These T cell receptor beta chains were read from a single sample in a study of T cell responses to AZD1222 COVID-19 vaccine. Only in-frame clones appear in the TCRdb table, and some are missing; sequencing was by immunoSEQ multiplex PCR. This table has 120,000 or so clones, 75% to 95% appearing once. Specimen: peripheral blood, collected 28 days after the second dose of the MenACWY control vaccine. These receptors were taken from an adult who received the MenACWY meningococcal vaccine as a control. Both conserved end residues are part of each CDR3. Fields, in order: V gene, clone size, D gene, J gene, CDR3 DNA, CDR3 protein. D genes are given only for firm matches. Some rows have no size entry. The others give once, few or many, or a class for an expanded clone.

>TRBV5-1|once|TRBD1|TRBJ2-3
TGCGCCAGCAGCTTGAACCGGGACAGGGTAACAGATACGCAGTATTTT
CASSLNRDRVTDTQYF
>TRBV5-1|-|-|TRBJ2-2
TGCGCCAGCAGCTTCAGCGTTCGGACTATGGGCGGTCCCACCGGGGAGCTGTTTTTT
CASSFSVRTMGGPTGELFF
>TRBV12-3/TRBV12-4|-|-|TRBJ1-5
TGTGCCAGCAGCTTTGCCGGCAGACCCCAGCATTTT
CASSFAGRPQHF
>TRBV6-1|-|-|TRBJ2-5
TGTGCCAGCAGTGAAATATCGGAAGAGACCCAGTACTTC
CASSEISEETQYF
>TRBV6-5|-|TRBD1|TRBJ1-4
TGTGCCAGCAGTAACCAACAGGGGGATGAAAAACTGTTTTTT
CASSNQQGDEKLFF
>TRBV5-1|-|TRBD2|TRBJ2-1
TGCGCCAGCAGCTTTATAGCGGGGGAATTTAATGAGCAGTTCTTC
CASSFIAGEFNEQFF
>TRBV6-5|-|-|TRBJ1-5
TGTGCCAGCAGTCCCGGACAGAGAAATCAGCCCCAGCATTTT
CASSPGQRNQPQHF
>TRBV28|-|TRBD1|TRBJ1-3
TGTGCCAGCAGCCGGGACAGCCGAAACACCATATATTTT
CASSRDSRNTIYF
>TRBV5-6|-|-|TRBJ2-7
TGTGCCAGCAGCGGCGGCGGATGGACCAATTCCTACGAGCAGTACTTC
CASSGGGWTNSYEQYF
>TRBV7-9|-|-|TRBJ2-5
TGTGCCAGCAGCTTAGGACTAGTTCAAGAGACCCAGTACTTC
CASSLGLVQETQYF
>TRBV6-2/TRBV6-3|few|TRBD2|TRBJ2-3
TGTGCCAGCAGTTACGGGACTAGCGGGGGCACAGATACGCAGTATTTT
CASSYGTSGGTDTQYF
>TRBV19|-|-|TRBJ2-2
TGTGCCAGTAGCACTAGCGCCAGGGGCGGGGAGCTGTTTTTT
CASSTSARGGELFF
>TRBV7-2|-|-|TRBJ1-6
TGTGCCAGCAGCCCAAGGTTTTTCGGTTCACCCCTCCACTTT
CASSPRFFGSPLHF
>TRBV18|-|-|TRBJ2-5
TGTGCCAGCTCCCGGATGAAGGAGACCCAGTACTTC
CASSRMKETQYF
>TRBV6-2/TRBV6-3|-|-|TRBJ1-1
TGTGCCAGCAGTGGGCAGGTTGAAGCTTTCTTT
CASSGQVEAFF
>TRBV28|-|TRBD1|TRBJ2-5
TGTGCCAGCAGTCCCGGGACAGGGGAGACCCAGTACTTC
CASSPGTGETQYF
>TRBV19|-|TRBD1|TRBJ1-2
TGTGCCAGTAGCCCTGGGACAGGGAGGCACTATGGCTACACCTTC
CASSPGTGRHYGYTF
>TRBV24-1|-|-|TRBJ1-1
TGTGCCACCAGTAATAGGTGGAACACTGAAGCTTTCTTT
CATSNRWNTEAFF
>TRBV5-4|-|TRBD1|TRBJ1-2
TGTGCCAGCAGCCGGGACAGGGGGCTGAATGGCTACACCTTC
CASSRDRGLNGYTF
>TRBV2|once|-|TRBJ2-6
TGTGCCAGCTTGAGTGGGTCTGGGGCCAACGTCCTGACTTTC
CASLSGSGANVLTF